This T cell receptor beta chain was sequenced for a study of human T cells and chemical hapten exposure. Study-level information: Investigators sensitized approximately 2 cm by approximately 2 cm of upper inner arm skin with 2% DPC.

This clonotype has ten or more counts. From the RACE reads, TCRdb called clonotypes with MiXCR, one entry per CDR3 protein. The sample lists 50,000 to 65,000 distinct CDR3 sequences; approximately 8.8% were seen once. Time point indicated: pre-sensitization, week 0. Documented treatment: therapeutic diphenylcyclopropenone sensitization with weekly scalp DPC. Blood draws came first, before each patch test. Unfractionated whole blood served as the source for total RNA extraction. The CDR3 sequence is 15 residues long. The germline CDR1 and CDR2 sequences are SGHRS and YFSETQ. The V gene end was trimmed by 4 bases and the J gene end by 4 bases; junction bases not matched to a gene: 8.

The sample here was whole blood, taken in connection with sensitization to the hapten diphenylcyclopropenone (DPC). The receptor comes from a woman aged 40 to 50 with alopecia areata. Some clones in this sample may be carry-over from other donors' samples. The rearrangement links TRBV5-1 to TRBJ1-2, with 9 nucleotides matching TRBD1. The CDR3 region is CASSPDRGYGYGYTF. CDR3 bases: TGCGCCAGCAGCCCGGACAGGGGATATGGCTATGGCTACACCTTC.